These T cell receptor beta chains were read from a single sample in a study of T cells in localized non-small cell lung cancer. Measured with immunoSEQ multiplex PCR; TCRdb has only the in-frame clones, and not every one. The table lists tens of thousands of clones, approximately 90% of them singletons, with 20% to 25% in the top ten. The sample here was peripheral blood, taken before any cancer treatment. These TCRs come from a woman aged 35 to 70 with stage I squamous cell lung carcinoma. CDR3s include the opening cysteine and the closing phenylalanine or tryptophan. D genes are given only for firm matches. For some rows the clone size is stated as once, few or many, or as a class when expanded; others skip it.

clone_size d_call j_call v_call cdr3_length cdr3_nt cdr3_aa
. TRBD2 TRBJ2-3 TRBV25-1 17 TGTGCCAGCAGTGAATCGGTAGCGGGGGCACACACAGATACGCAGTATTTT CASSESVAGAHTDTQYF
. . TRBJ2-3 TRBV11-3 15 TGTGCCAGCAGCTTAAGGGGGGCTATCACAGATACGCAGTATTTT CASSLRGAITDTQYF
. . TRBJ1-1 TRBV7-9 16 TGTGCCACCAGGGTCGGTGGGACCACAATTAACACTGAAGCTTTCTTT CATRVGGTTINTEAFF
. . TRBJ1-4 TRBV2 15 TGTGCCAGCGGTACAGGGAGGGCAACTAATGAAAAACTGTTTTTT CASGTGRATNEKLFF
. TRBD2 TRBJ2-5 TRBV18 16 TGTGCCAGCTCACTTAGGACTAGCGGTGCGGGAGAGACCCAGTACTTC CASSLRTSGAGETQYF
. TRBD1 TRBJ1-4 TRBV6-5 15 TGTGCCAGCAGTTGGGGAAGCGGGACAGGGGAAAAACTGTTTTTT CASSWGSGTGEKLFF
. TRBD1 TRBJ1-1 TRBV9 16 TGTGCCAGCAGCGTAGCGGGTGGGACAGGGAACACTGAAGCTTTCTTT CASSVAGGTGNTEAFF
. TRBD1 TRBJ2-7 TRBV7-9 13 TGTGCCAGCAGCCGACAGGGGGCGCGTGAGCAGTACTTC CASSRQGAREQYF
. . TRBJ2-3 TRBV9 17 TGTGCCAGCAGCCCCCGGGGGACCACCGAGTACACAGATACGCAGTATTTT CASSPRGTTEYTDTQYF
. . TRBJ2-5 TRBV5-1 12 TGCGCCAGCAGGGAGGAGGGTGAGACCCAGTACTTC CASREEGETQYF
. TRBD2 TRBJ2-3 TRBV2 16 TGTGCCAGCAGCGGGGGGAGCCCGACAAGCACAGATACGCAGTATTTT CASSGGSPTSTDTQYF
. . TRBJ2-2 TRBV7-9 13 TGTGCCAGCAGCCGAGGGACCTCCGGGGAGCTGTTTTTT CASSRGTSGELFF
. TRBD2 TRBJ2-5 TRBV19 15 TGTGCCAGTAGTATCAGCGGGGGGGCCGCGGAGACCCAGTACTTC CASSISGGAAETQYF
. TRBD2 TRBJ2-2 TRBV5-6 16 TGTGCCAGCAGTCCTCTAGCGGGGGTATCCCCCGGGGAGCTGTTTTTT CASSPLAGVSPGELFF
. . TRBJ1-3 TRBV30 16 TGTGCCTGGAGTGTGGACGGTAGGGTCTCTGGAAACACCATATATTTT CAWSVDGRVSGNTIYF
. . TRBJ2-5 TRBV11-3 10 TGTGCCAGCAGCTTATTAAAGCAGTACTTC CASSLLKQYF
. TRBD1 TRBJ2-7 TRBV27 13 TGTGCCAGCAGACAGACAGGGTCCTACGAGCAGTACTTC CASRQTGSYEQYF
. . TRBJ2-3 TRBV2 14 TGTGCCAGCAGTGCCCGGGTTACCACAGATACGCAGTATTTT CASSARVTTDTQYF
. . TRBJ2-3 TRBV20-1 11 TGCAGGCCCCTAGGCACAGATACGCAGTATTTT CRPLGTDTQYF
. TRBD1 TRBJ1-1 TRBV14 15 TGTGCCAGCAGCCAAAGGCAGGGGGTTCGGATTGAAGCTTTCTTT CASSQRQGVRIEAFF
. . TRBJ1-2 TRBV4-1 14 TGCGCCAGCAGCCAAGGGGGGCAGGGAAGAGGCTACACCTTC CASSQGGQGRGYTF
. TRBD2 TRBJ2-5 TRBV2 14 TGTGCCAGCAGTGCACTAGCGGGCGGAGAGACCCAGTACTTC CASSALAGGETQYF
. TRBD2 TRBJ2-1 TRBV9 15 TGTGCCAGCAGCGTAGAGGCTAGCGGGGGATCTGAGCAGTTCTTC CASSVEASGGSEQFF
. . TRBJ2-6 TRBV11-1 17 TGTGCCAGCAGCTTAAATAGGGGCGGCTCTGGGGCCAACGTCCTGACTTTC CASSLNRGGSGANVLTF
few . TRBJ1-6 TRBV10-1 13 TGCGCCAGCAGTGCCAGGGATAATTCACCCCTCCACTTT CASSARDNSPLHF
. . TRBJ1-2 TRBV9 11 TGTGCCAGCAGCGACAGGGCTGGCTACACCTTC CASSDRAGYTF
. . TRBJ2-1 TRBV30 14 TGTGCCTGGAGTGTACACGGGGGGCACAATGAGCAGTTCTTC CAWSVHGGHNEQFF
. . TRBJ1-2 TRBV4-3 13 TGCGCCAGCAGCCAAGACACCTCCTATGGCTACACCTTC CASSQDTSYGYTF
. . TRBJ1-3 TRBV6-5 14 TGTGCCAGCTCCCTCGGGGGGGCTGGAAACACCATATATTTT CASSLGGAGNTIYF
. TRBD1 TRBJ1-1 TRBV6-6 15 TGTGCCAGCAGTTACGGCAGGGGGGTTAGAAATGAAGCTTTCTTT CASSYGRGVRNEAFF
once . TRBJ2-3 TRBV9 16 TGTGCCAGCAGCGTACGAGATGGGGGACGCACAGATACGCAGTATTTT CASSVRDGGRTDTQYF
. TRBD1 TRBJ2-7 TRBV6-5 15 TGTGCCAGCAGTCAACCGGGACAGGGTGTCTACGAGCAGTACTTC CASSQPGQGVYEQYF
. . TRBJ2-7 TRBV6-5 15 TGTGCCAGCAGCCCCCCGGGACGGAATTCCTACGAGCAGTACTTC CASSPPGRNSYEQYF
. . TRBJ1-5 TRBV10-3 17 TGTGCCATCAGTGAGTCTGACAGGCGGGGGGGCAATCAGCCCCAGCATTTT CAISESDRRGGNQPQHF
. . TRBJ2-1 TRBV30 10 TGTGCCTGGAGTGTGGGGGAGCAGTTCTTC CAWSVGEQFF
. . TRBJ1-2 TRBV5-1 14 TGCGCCAGCAGCTTGGAGGGGGGCGGCTATGGCTACACCTTC CASSLEGGGYGYTF
. . TRBJ2-3 TRBV4-1 18 TGCGCCAGCAGCCCGTACCCGGACCCTTTAAGTCCGACAGATACGCAGTATTTT CASSPYPDPLSPTDTQYF
. . TRBJ2-1 TRBV25-1 15 TGTGCCAGCAGTGCTTCGGGACAAGATTACAATGAGCAGTTCTTC CASSASGQDYNEQFF
. . TRBJ2-7 TRBV19 14 TGTGCCAGTACAACAGGTTCCTCCTCCTACGAGCAGTACTTC CASTTGSSSYEQYF
. . TRBJ1-2 TRBV6-5 11 TGTGCCAGCAGTGGGGGCTATGGCTACACCTTC CASSGGYGYTF
. . TRBJ1-2 TRBV19 16 TGTGCCAGTAGTGACCCCTCTGGGCTCCGATACTATGGCTACACCTTC CASSDPSGLRYYGYTF
. . TRBJ1-4 TRBV4-2 13 TGTGCCAGCAGCCAAGGTGGAAATGAAAAACTGTTTTTT CASSQGGNEKLFF
. . TRBJ1-6 TRBV9 16 TGTGCCAGCAGCCCACACAGAGACTCCTATAATTCACCCCTCCACTTT CASSPHRDSYNSPLHF
. . TRBJ2-3 TRBV7-3 13 TGTGCCAGCAGCTTAGGCCCAACAGATACGCAGTATTTT CASSLGPTDTQYF
. . TRBJ2-7 TRBV9 14 TGTGCCAGCAGCCCAGTGGGAACTTCCTACGAGCAGTACTTC CASSPVGTSYEQYF
. . TRBJ2-6 TRBV2 16 TGTGCCAGCGTTTTGACCAGGAGCTCTGGGGCCAACGTCCTGACTTTC CASVLTRSSGANVLTF
once . TRBJ1-2 TRBV19 10 TGTGCCAGTTCGCTCTATGGCTACACCTTC CASSLYGYTF
. . TRBJ1-1 TRBV5-6 14 TGTGCCAGCAGCTTTGGGAGAACGAACACTGAAGCTTTCTTT CASSFGRTNTEAFF
. TRBD2 TRBJ2-1 TRBV4-1 15 TGCGCCAGCAGGCGAGCGGGGGTAATCTACAATGAGCAGTTCTTC CASRRAGVIYNEQFF
. . TRBJ2-1 TRBV15 16 TGTGCCACCAGCAGAGGGGGCGCATCCTCGTTAGGTGAGCAGTTCTTC CATSRGGASSLGEQFF
. TRBD1 TRBJ1-4 TRBV7-9 16 TGTGCCAGCAGCTTAGGGGGACAGGGGTTTTCTGAAAAACTGTTTTTT CASSLGGQGFSEKLFF
. . TRBJ1-1 TRBV6-6 12 TGTGCCATCCAGGGACGGCCAACTGAAGCTTTCTTT CAIQGRPTEAFF
. . TRBJ2-5 TRBV7-3 14 TGTGCCAGCAGCTTAGGTGCAGGGACGGAGACCCAGTACTTC CASSLGAGTETQYF